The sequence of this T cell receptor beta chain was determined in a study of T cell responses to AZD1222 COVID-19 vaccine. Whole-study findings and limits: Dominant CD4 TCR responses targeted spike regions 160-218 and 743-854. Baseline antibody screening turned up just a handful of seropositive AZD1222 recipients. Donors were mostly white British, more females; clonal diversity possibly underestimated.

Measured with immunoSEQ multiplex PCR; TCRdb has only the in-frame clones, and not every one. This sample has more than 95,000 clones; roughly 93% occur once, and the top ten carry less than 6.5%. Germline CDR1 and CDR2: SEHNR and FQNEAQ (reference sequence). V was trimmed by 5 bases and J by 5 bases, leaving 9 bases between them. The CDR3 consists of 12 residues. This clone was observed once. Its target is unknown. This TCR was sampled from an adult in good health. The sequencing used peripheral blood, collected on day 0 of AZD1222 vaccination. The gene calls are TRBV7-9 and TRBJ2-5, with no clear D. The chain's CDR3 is CASSPGRETQYF. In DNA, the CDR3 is TGTGCCAGCAGCCCCGGTCGGGAGACCCAGTACTTC.